Detailed here is one T cell receptor beta chain. Antigen: not known. PCR primers comprised 60 Vbeta and 13 Jbeta primers. Using immunoSEQ multiplex PCR, the repertoire was profiled, and TCRdb retains in-frame clones only, with some absent. The profile shows 200,000 to 250,000 clones, approximately 68% of them singletons. The data belong to a study of cytomegalovirus exposure and HLA in healthy donors. CDR1 and CDR2 (germline): SGDLS, YYNGEE. Trimming cost V 0 bases and J 5 bases, with 23 bases left between them. This CDR3 region has 19 residues. The study's findings and limits: TRBV6-2, TRBV6-3 and other indistinguishable V segments were excluded. Three CMV-associated chains proved CMV antigen-specific in vitro. In a later analysis, most CMV-associated TCR beta chains appeared HLA-restricted. Presence/absence analyses supposed approximately even sequencing depth among donors.

V and J are TRBV9 and TRBJ1-4; a possible D gene is TRBD1 (6 bases). The sample was PBMCs. The TCR comes from a young woman in good health and CMV-seronegative. Written as DNA, the CDR3 is TGTGCCAGCAGCGTAGGGGGGCAGGGGATGAGGGGCCGAAATGAAAAACTGTTTTTT. It specifies CASSVGGQGMRGRNEKLFF.